This TCR beta chain was captured by sequencing in a study of blood T cell repertoires in COVID-19. The germline V gene encodes CDR1 MDHEN and CDR2 SYDVKM. V lost 2 bases and J 0 bases, leaving 8 bases between the germline ends. There are 15 residues in the CDR3. Libraries were prepared by immunoSEQ multiplex PCR; TCRdb keeps only in-frame clonotypes and omits some of them. Among approximately 300,000 clones listed, around 87% were seen once. This clone occurred a few times. The origin of this receptor is a woman under 40 who had recovered from COVID-19. Sequencing used PBMCs or T cells enriched from blood (not recorded which). V usage is TRBV28 and J usage is TRBJ1-5, with TRBD1 as a possible D gene (5 bases). The chain's CDR3 is CASSLRTHSNQPQHF. CDR3 in DNA: TGTGCCAGCAGTTTACGGACACATAGCAATCAGCCCCAGCATTTT.